The clone carrying this T cell receptor beta chain was counted between two and nine times. Its antigen remains unknown. 5'RACE template switching produced TCR cDNA carrying a universal primer site and UMIs. TCRdb passed the 5' RACE reads through MiXCR, listing each CDR3 protein once. The table lists over 300,000 distinct CDR3 sequences, 3.6% of them singletons. This sample stems from a study of T cells after yellow fever vaccination. General study results and limits: At 95% to 98% for CD4 and 70% to 90% for CD8, most primary-vaccination clones showed up again after the booster.

This CDR3 has 14 residues. Germline values: CDR1 KGHSH, CDR2 LQKENI. V was shortened by 8 bases and J by 2 bases, with 16 bases between the two germline ends. Sample: PBMCs, taken on the day of the yellow fever booster vaccination. The chain links TRBV18 to TRBJ2-7, with a possible D match to TRBD1 (7 bases). This clonotype originated in a man aged 18 to 35 who received the YFV17D yellow fever vaccine. The CDR3 spells CASTNQGGAYEQYF. The CDR3 DNA follows: TGTGCCAGCACAAACCAGGGGGGCGCCTACGAGCAGTACTTC.